The 17 T cell receptor beta chains in this list originate from one sample, sequenced in a study of blood T cell repertoires in COVID-19. The repertoire was sequenced with immunoSEQ multiplex PCR; TCRdb's copy has only in-frame clones and lacks some. The sample yields approximately 100,000 clones, 92% seen once. Sequenced material: peripheral blood. The receptors come from a man aged 70 or older with acute or convalescent COVID-19.

The V call is TRBV29-1, the J call TRBJ2-3; 8 bases match TRBD1. V gave up 4 bases and J gave up 2 bases; unmatched junction bases: 11. The CDR3 is 16 amino acids. Germline CDR1 is SQVTM and CDR2 is ANQGSEA. The CDR3 nucleotides are TGCAGCGTTGTGGGCGGCAGGGGGCTCCCCACAGATACGCAGTATTTT. This sequence encodes CSVVGGRGLPTDTQYF.

The rearrangement joins TRBV30 to TRBJ1-1; no reliable D call. V was cut by 5 bases and J by 0 bases, with 10 bases left in between. Looked up from germline, CDR1 is GTSNPN and CDR2 is SVGIG (reference sequence). The CDR3 contains 13 residues. The CDR3: CAWGLNLNTEAFF. The DNA for the CDR3 is TGTGCCTGGGGCTTAAACTTGAACACTGAAGCTTTCTTT.

The V call is TRBV18, the J call TRBJ2-5, with D tentatively TRBD1 (5 bases). CDR3 length: 13 residues. Deletions cut 5 bases from V and 2 bases from J, with 9 bases between. Germline CDR1 reads KGHSH; CDR2 reads LQKENI. The CDR3 DNA is TGTGCCAGCTCATGGGGCCGACAAGAGACCCAGTACTTC. Its protein product is CASSWGRQETQYF.

The J gene is TRBJ2-5, the V gene TRBV19, with 14 bases identical to TRBD2. The CDR3 has 15 amino acids. V lost 6 bases to trimming and J lost 1 base; unmatched junction nucleotides: 1. Germline V lookup: CDR1 LNHDA, CDR2 SQIVND (reference sequence). CDR3 in DNA: TGTGCCAGTAGAGGACTAGCGGGAGGCCAAGAGACCCAGTACTTC. This gives the protein CASRGLAGGQETQYF.

The chain uses TRBV5-1 and TRBJ2-7; D is unresolved. Germline CDR1 and CDR2: SGHRS and YFSETQ. The CDR3 totals 16 residues. Trimming removed 3 bases from V and 7 bases from J, with 23 bases in between. The CDR3 region has the DNA TGCGCCAGCAGCTCTAACCTCCTCGGCGGCCGCCGGGAGCAGTACTTC. Its protein is CASSSNLLGGRREQYF.

This chain links TRBV10-3 with TRBJ2-3; D remains ambiguous. The CDR3 runs 14 residues. Deletions cut 6 bases from V and 0 bases from J, with 10 bases between. Germline values: CDR1 ENHRY, CDR2 SYGVKD. This CDR3 is CAISDFSSTDTQYF. CDR3 coding DNA: TGTGCCATCAGCGACTTTTCTAGCACAGATACGCAGTATTTT.

The J gene is TRBJ2-5, the V gene TRBV11-3; 10 bases are a match to TRBD2. V dropped 8 bases and J dropped 0; count of bases not matched to a gene: 9. Germline values: CDR1 SGHNT, CDR2 YENEEA. This CDR3 comprises 16 residues. The CDR3 sequence is CASRPWTSGNQETQYF. CDR3 bases: TGTGCCAGCCGCCCGTGGACTAGCGGCAACCAAGAGACCCAGTACTTC.

The CDR3 protein is CASSVGTGYQPQHF. The CDR3 bases are TGTGCCAGCAGCGTAGGGACAGGATATCAGCCCCAGCATTTT. The rearrangement joins TRBV9 to TRBJ1-5; 7 bases are shared with TRBD1. Looked up from germline, CDR1 is SGDLS and CDR2 is YYNGEE. Trimming took 0 bases from V and 5 from J; bases not matched to a gene: 2. The CDR3 is 14 amino acids.

This chain connects TRBV15 to TRBJ2-5, with D perhaps TRBD2 (6 bases). V lost 2 bases, J lost 5 bases, and 18 bases lay in between. From germline, CDR1 is LNHNV and CDR2 YYDKDF (reference sequence). The CDR3 extends over 16 amino acids. CDR3 DNA sequence: TGTGCCACCAGCAGATTAGCGGCCCCCCCCGGCGAGACCCAGTACTTC. It codes for CATSRLAAPPGETQYF.

The chain is built from TRBV3-1 (or the pseudogene TRBV3-2) and TRBJ2-5, with TRBD1 identical over 8 bases. The CDR3 loop spans 13 amino acids. Germline V CDR1 and CDR2: LGHDT, YNNKEL (reference sequence). J was trimmed by 7 bases and V by 3 bases; bases with no gene match: 4. CDR3 sequence (DNA): TGTGCCAGCAGCCAGACAGGGGCGGCGACCCAGTACTTC. As protein: CASSQTGAATQYF.

The chain uses TRBV10-3 and TRBJ2-3; D might be TRBD2 (7 bases). This CDR3 comprises 18 residues. Germline assignment: CDR1 ENHRY and CDR2 SYGVKD. V gave up 0 bases and J gave up 4 bases, with 20 bases separating them. The CDR3 loop is CAISESASAGAEADTQYF. The CDR3 nucleotides are TGTGCCATCAGTGAGTCGGCCTCCGCGGGGGCGGAGGCAGATACGCAGTATTTT.

The rearrangement joins TRBV23-1 to TRBJ1-4; D not certain. TRBV23-1 is classed as an ORF, of uncertain function. The CDR3 contains 15 residues. Trimming removed 3 bases from V and 0 bases from J, with 8 bases in between. The CDR3 reads CASSQGGPTNEKLFF. CDR3 nucleotides: TGCGCCAGCAGTCAGGGCGGGCCAACTAATGAAAAACTGTTTTTT.

The V gene is TRBV10-1, the J gene TRBJ1-4; 9 bases map to TRBD1. The V gene's germline CDR1 is WNHNN and CDR2 SYGVQD (reference sequence). Trimming at V came to 8 bases and at J to 8 bases, leaving 6 bases not matched to a gene. CDR3 size: 13 residues. The chain's CDR3 is CASRTGVGEKLFF. CDR3 sequence (DNA): TGCGCCAGCCGGACAGGGGTGGGGGAAAAACTGTTTTTT.

The CDR3 DNA reads TGTGCCAGTAGTATTTGGGGGGTCGACTCCTACAATGAGCAGTTCTTC. This codes for CASSIWGVDSYNEQFF. This chain uses TRBV19 with TRBJ2-1; possibly TRBD2 for D (6 bases). Germline V gene sequence: CDR1 LNHDA, CDR2 SQIVND (reference sequence). The ends were cut back, 3 bases at V and 0 bases at J, with 12 bases in the middle. The CDR3 consists of 16 residues. The full variable domain, completed using reference TRBV19 and TRBJ2-1, is DGGITQSPKYLFRKEGQNVTLSCEQNLNHDAMYWYRQDPGQGLRLIYYSQIVNDFQKGDIAEGYSVSREKKESFPLTVTSAQKNPTAFYLCASSIWGVDSYNEQFFGPGTRLTVL.

The genes are TRBV2 and TRBJ2-3, with 8 bases aligning to TRBD1. Per the germline V gene, CDR1 is SNHLY and CDR2 is FYNNEI. This CDR3 has 15 amino acids. V was pared by 10 bases and J by 0 bases, with 9 bases of the junction left unmatched. CDR3 protein: CATRRQGSSTDTQYF. The CDR3 nucleotides read TGTGCCACCCGACGACAGGGGTCGAGCACAGATACGCAGTATTTT. Filled out from reference TRBV2 and TRBJ2-3, the complete variable domain reads EPEVTQTPSHQVTQMGQEVILRCVPISNHLYFYWYRQILGQKVEFLVSFYNNEISEKSEIFDDQFSVERPDGSNFTLKIRSTKLEDSAMYFCATRRQGSSTDTQYFGPGTRLTVL.

The count of this clone is one. As DNA, the CDR3 is TGTGCCAGCAGCGGCCGATCAGGGGATGAGCAGTTCTTC. This translates into CASSGRSGDEQFF. The V gene is TRBV7-9, the J gene TRBJ2-1; perhaps TRBD1 as D (6 bases). The CDR3 runs to 13 residues. V was shortened by 5 bases and J by 8 bases, with 13 bases between the two germline ends. Germline CDR1 reads SEHNR; CDR2 reads FQNEAQ (reference sequence).

The V and J genes are TRBV5-4 and TRBJ1-6; possibly TRBD1 for D (6 bases). V was pared by 0 bases and J by 7 bases, with 8 bases between. Germline CDR1 and CDR2: SGHNT and YYREEE (reference sequence). The CDR3 is 14 amino acids. CDR3 DNA: TGTGCCAGCAGCTTGGGACAGGCAAATTCACCCCTCCACTTT. Encoded protein: CASSLGQANSPLHF.